The source of this TCR beta chain is a study of blood T cell repertoires in COVID-19. Turning to the study itself: Whether acute or convalescent, the COVID-19 samples came from the United States, Italy and Spain. Sources were T cells, B-cell-depleted T cells, or PBMCs; the material itself was cDNA or gDNA.

As originally analysed: The assay estimated nucleated cells by amplifying reference gene primers. Only in-frame clones appear in the TCRdb table, and some are missing; sequencing was by immunoSEQ multiplex PCR. The V and J calls and clone size are taken from that table; D and trimming were inferred from the DNA. The sample comprises some 170,000 clones, less than 90% of which are singletons, and less than 1.5% rests with the top ten. Living in about two dozen US areas, the participants were between roughly 18 and 90 years of age. V lost 6 bases to trimming and J lost 0 bases; unmatched junction nucleotides: 7. The germline CDR1 and CDR2 sequences are MNHEY and SMNVEV (reference sequence). This CDR3 is built from 17 residues.

The TCR sequence derives from a human donor with acute COVID-19. The donor label of this sample is uncertain. The source material was PBMCs or T cells enriched from blood (not recorded which). This chain joins TRBV27 and TRBJ2-3, with TRBD2 matching 12 bases. The DNA of the CDR3 is TGTGCCAGCAGCCGGACTAGCGGGGATGACAGCACAGATACGCAGTATTTT. As protein: CASSRTSGDDSTDTQYF.